One T cell receptor (beta chain) is described in this entry. The antigen remains unidentified. This specimen belongs to a study of T cell responses to AZD1222 COVID-19 vaccine. Findings and caveats of the study: It should be noted that donors were predominantly white British and more often female, and clonal diversity was possibly underestimated. The peak T cell response came first, and repertoires were sampled only after it. Unmutated variant regions reportedly attract nearly half of all spike-specific TCRs.

This CDR3 is 12 amino acids long. The V end lost 5 bases, the J end lost 4 bases, and 9 bases lay between the germline ends. Germline CDR1 reads MNHEY; CDR2 reads SVGEGT. The method was immunoSEQ multiplex PCR; TCRdb's version includes in-frame clones alone and lacks a portion of them. The sample contains around 110,000 clones, 75% to 95% of which appear only once. The sequence was obtained from an adult who received the AZD1222 COVID-19 vaccine. The material sequenced was peripheral blood, taken 28 days after the second AZD1222 dose. The V call is TRBV6-2 or TRBV6-3, the J call TRBJ2-7; D unresolved. The CDR3 here is CASSPRAYEQYF. Written as DNA, the CDR3 is TGTGCCAGCAGTCCCCGAGCGTACGAGCAGTACTTC.